This T cell receptor beta chain was observed in a study of cytomegalovirus exposure and HLA in healthy donors. The germline gives CDR1 MRHNA, CDR2 SNTAGT. The CDR3 runs 14 residues. The V and J ends lost 0 bases and 6 bases respectively, with 11 bases between them. The PCR had 60 Vbeta and 13 Jbeta primers. Some clones are missing from TCRdb's copy, which holds only in-frame ones; the method was immunoSEQ multiplex PCR. The repertoire holds 200,000 or so clones, with around 83% as singletons. This sequence was found in a girl between 10 and 17 years old in good health and CMV-seronegative. The specimen was PBMCs. The V call is TRBV6-4, the J call TRBJ1-2; D might be TRBD1 (5 bases). In nucleotides, the CDR3 is TGTGCCAGCAGTGACTCGGCAGGGCGGAATGGCTACACCTTC. Amino acids: CASSDSAGRNGYTF.